One T cell receptor beta chain is described in this entry. The V end lost 5 bases, the J end lost 8 bases, and 18 bases lay between the germline ends. Germline V gives CDR1 SGHAT, CDR2 FQNNGV. This CDR3 contains 14 residues. The assay was immunoSEQ multiplex PCR, and TCRdb's table has in-frame clones only and misses some. The sample lists tens of thousands of clones, around 85% occurring once. The data derive from a study of control samples from healthy donors and cancer patients. The receptor was isolated from a man aged 25-45 years in good health. Sequencing was done on a sample of blood. This rearrangement joins TRBV11-2 to TRBJ1-1, with a weak D call TRBD1 (6 bases). CDR3 residues: CASSTDRHSEEAFF. The CDR3 nucleotides are TGTGCCAGCAGCACGGACAGACACTCCGAGGAAGCTTTCTTT.